This T cell receptor beta chain derives from a study of shared T cell receptors in the human thymus. The CDR3 consists of 16 residues. J lost 9 bases, V lost 1 base, and 5 bases had no gene match. Germline CDR1 and CDR2: LGHNT and FRNRAP. Produced via immunoSEQ multiplex PCR; TCRdb's table is partial and in-frame only. The repertoire holds 450,000 to 650,000 clones, with more than 75% as singletons. The data also belong to a second study, concerning human thymus T cells. From that report: Resections from corrective heart surgery provided thymus tissue. There appeared to be biased usage of V and J genes in thymic and blood repertoires.

This TCR was sampled from a boy younger than two with a congenital heart defect. The source material was thymocytes. The chain links TRBV12-5 to TRBJ2-1; TRBD2 matches at 14 bases. The CDR3 sequence: CASGLAGTSGRGEQFF. CDR3 coding DNA: TGTGCTAGTGGTTTGGCCGGGACTAGCGGGAGAGGTGAGCAGTTCTTC. The whole variable domain, remainder taken from reference TRBV12-5 and TRBJ2-1, is DARVTQTPRHKVTEMGQEVTMRCQPILGHNTVFWYRQTMMQGLELLAYFRNRAPLDDSGMPKDRFSAEMPDATLATLKIQPSEPRDSAVYFCASGLAGTSGRGEQFFGPGTRLTVL.